This T cell receptor beta chain was identified during a study of blood T cell repertoires in COVID-19 (dated by TCRdb to about 2020). In the study overall: Samples from collaborators originated in the United States, Italy and Spain and spanned both the acute and convalescent phases of COVID-19. The material from the prospective study consisted of cDNA or gDNA derived from T cells, B-cell-depleted T cells, or PBMCs. Subjects who had been exposed to COVID-19, were actively infected with it, or had recovered from it provided the deeply sampled blood TCRbeta repertoires that made up the dataset. A freely available public database, intended as a resource for researchers studying the immune response to SARS-CoV-2, is where the repertoires were released. The samples were drawn from the first 160 participants of the ongoing ImmuneRACE study and from about 1,200 subjects provided by 6 global collaborators. The sample metadata nearly always contained a de-identified subject ID, COVID-19 status, age in years and sex. Where available, HLA class I and class II types were obtained from metadata supplied by the sample provider rather than from assay-based typing.

TCRbeta CDR3 regions were amplified from genomic DNA using the immunoSEQ Assay, a bias-controlled multiplex PCR. Per the original workflow: The number of nucleated cells in each sample was estimated from the amplification of reference gene primers within the assay. To quantify the absolute abundance of each unique TCRbeta CDR3 rearrangement, sequence reads were collapsed and filtered. For each sample, productive Simpson clonality was calculated as the square root of Simpson's diversity index over productive rearrangements. Imported from immuneACCESS, the table was reduced by TCRdb to in-frame sequences with V and J called. These copies leave out some clones; in studies compared against another copy, an unresolved V gene accounts for under half, and the cause of the remainder is not known. Clone size and the V and J calls come from that table; the DNA yielded D and trimming. In all, the sample holds more than 95,000 clones, and approximately 81% of those were seen once. Jointly, the top ten make up around 37% of the sample.

In regard to this clone: The antigen this receptor binds is unknown. No qualities accompany the bases; no much larger clone lies one base away.

The collaborating institutions used their own protocols to collect whole blood in K2EDTA tubes. Collaborator samples were shipped for TCRbeta analysis as frozen whole blood, isolated PBMCs, or DNA extracted from either sample type. Relative to germline, V is missing 5 bases and J is missing 4 bases, with 7 bases of the junction outside any gene match. As encoded in the germline V gene, CDR1 is SGHNT while CDR2 is YENEEA. Inclusive of the bounding cysteine and phenylalanine, the CDR3 is 17 residues long. Only the CDR3 part of the read is kept: 51 bases, read in frame from the first base. The full study reports these points: How much clinical and demographic metadata was included differed by source and by participant, and the metadata was provided uncurated.

This chain joins TRBV11-3 to TRBJ2-1; 14 bases in the middle match TRBD2. Material: peripheral blood. This clonotype originated in a man aged 40-49 years with active or convalescent COVID-19. The DNA sequence is as follows: TGTGCCAGCAGCCTTAGGACTAGCGGGGGGACATACAATGAGCAGTTCTTC. It translates as CASSLRTSGGTYNEQFF.